This T cell receptor beta chain was profiled in a study of blood T cell repertoires in COVID-19. Data came from immunoSEQ multiplex PCR; TCRdb stores just in-frame clones and leaves some out. The sample records a few hundred thousand clones, more than 75% being singletons. The germline CDR1 and CDR2 sequences are LGHDT and YNNKEL (reference sequence). The CDR3 is made up of 13 amino acids. V dropped 1 base and J dropped 8 bases, with 11 bases sitting between them. Self-reported history from a screening survey and questionnaire set each donor's cohort. This chain links TRBV3-1 (or the pseudogene TRBV3-2) with TRBJ1-2, with D unresolved. Sequenced material: PBMCs or T cells enriched from blood (not recorded which). The source is a woman between 25 and 40 years old who had recovered from COVID-19. The CDR3 region is CASSQARSSGYTF. For the CDR3, the DNA is TGTGCCAGCAGCCAAGCCAGGTCGTCCGGCTACACCTTC.